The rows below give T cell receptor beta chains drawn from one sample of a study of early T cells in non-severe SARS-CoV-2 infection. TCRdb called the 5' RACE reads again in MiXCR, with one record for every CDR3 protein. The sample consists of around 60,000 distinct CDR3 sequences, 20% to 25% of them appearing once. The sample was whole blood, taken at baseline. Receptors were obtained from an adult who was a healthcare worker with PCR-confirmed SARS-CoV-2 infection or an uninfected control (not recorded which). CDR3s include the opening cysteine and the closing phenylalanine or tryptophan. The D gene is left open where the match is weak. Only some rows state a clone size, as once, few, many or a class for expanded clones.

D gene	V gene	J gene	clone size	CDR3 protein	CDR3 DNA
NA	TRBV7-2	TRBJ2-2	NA	CASSLRSGNTGELFF	TGTGCCAGCAGCTTAAGAAGTGGGAACACCGGGGAGCTGTTTTTT
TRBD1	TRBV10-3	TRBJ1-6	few	CAIRTGTGGELSSPLHF	TGTGCCATCAGGACCGGGACAGGGGGTGAACTTTCTTCACCCCTCCACTTT
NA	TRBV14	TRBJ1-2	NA	CASSQEGRDYGYTF	TGTGCCAGCAGCCAAGAGGGGCGAGACTATGGCTACACCTTC
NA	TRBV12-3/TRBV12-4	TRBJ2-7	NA	CASSFGDSYEQYF	TGTGCCAGCAGTTTTGGTGACAGCTACGAGCAGTACTTC
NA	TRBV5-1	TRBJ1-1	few	CASSSGLEATEAFF	TGCGCCAGCAGCTCGGGATTGGAGGCGACTGAAGCTTTCTTT
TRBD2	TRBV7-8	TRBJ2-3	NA	CASSHRLAGGKRTDTQYF	TGTGCCAGCAGCCACCGACTAGCGGGGGGTAAGCGTACAGATACGCAGTATTTT
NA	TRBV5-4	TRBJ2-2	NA	CASSPVGHSANTGELFF	TGTGCCAGCAGCCCGGTGGGTCACAGTGCGAACACCGGGGAGCTGTTTTTT
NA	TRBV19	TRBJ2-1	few	CASTGFSYNEQFF	TGTGCCAGTACGGGATTCTCCTACAATGAGCAGTTCTTC
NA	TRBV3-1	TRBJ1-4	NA	CASNMARSEKLFF	TGTGCCAGCAACATGGCCAGGAGCGAAAAACTGTTTTTT
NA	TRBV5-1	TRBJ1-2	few	CASSWRGDQGSGYTF	TGCGCCAGCAGCTGGAGGGGAGACCAGGGATCGGGCTACACCTTC
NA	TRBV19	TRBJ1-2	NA	CASSAREGDYGYTF	TGTGCCAGTAGTGCCCGGGAGGGTGACTATGGCTACACCTTC
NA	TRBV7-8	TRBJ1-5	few	CASSFSNQPQHF	TGTGCCAGCAGCTTTAGCAATCAGCCCCAGCATTTT
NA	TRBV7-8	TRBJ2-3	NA	CASSFSPAQVADTQYF	TGTGCCAGCAGCTTCTCCCCGGCCCAAGTAGCAGATACGCAGTATTTT
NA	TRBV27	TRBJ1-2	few	CASRSLGGTRDADYGYTF	TGTGCCAGCAGATCTTTAGGTGGGACCCGGGACGCGGACTATGGCTACACCTTC
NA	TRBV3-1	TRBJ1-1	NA	CASSQVQNTEAFF	TGTGCCAGCAGCCAAGTTCAGAACACTGAAGCTTTCTTT
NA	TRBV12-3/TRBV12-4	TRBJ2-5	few	CASSLPWGTQYF	TGTGCCAGCAGTTTACCTTGGGGGACCCAGTACTTC
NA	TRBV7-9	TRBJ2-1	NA	CASSLGPLRGYNEQFF	TGTGCCAGCAGCTTAGGACCTCTTAGGGGTTACAATGAGCAGTTCTTC
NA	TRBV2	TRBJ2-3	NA	CASSWRLGTDTQYF	TGTGCCAGCAGTTGGCGGCTAGGCACAGATACGCAGTATTTT
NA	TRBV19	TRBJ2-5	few	CASNNGEAGGSETQYF	TGTGCCAGTAACAATGGTGAGGCAGGTGGGTCGGAGACCCAGTACTTC
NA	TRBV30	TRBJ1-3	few	CAWSVSSSGNTIYF	TGTGCCTGGAGTGTTAGCTCCTCTGGAAACACCATATATTTT
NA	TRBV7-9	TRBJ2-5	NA	CASSYEGQETQYF	TGTGCCAGCAGCTATGAGGGCCAAGAGACCCAGTACTTC
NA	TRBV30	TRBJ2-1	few	CAWSWSSYNEQFF	TGTGCCTGGAGTTGGAGCTCCTACAATGAGCAGTTCTTC
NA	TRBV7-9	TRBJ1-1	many	CASSLGQATEAFF	TGTGCCAGCAGCTTAGGACAGGCCACTGAAGCTTTCTTT
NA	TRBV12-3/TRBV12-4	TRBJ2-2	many	CASSLDTGELFF	TGTGCCAGCAGTTTAGACACCGGGGAGCTGTTTTTT
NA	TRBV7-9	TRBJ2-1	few	CASSSPRWSNNEQFF	TGTGCCAGCAGCTCCCCAAGGTGGTCCAACAATGAGCAGTTCTTC
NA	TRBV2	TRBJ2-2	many	CASTSGGQNTGELFF	TGTGCCAGCACTTCGGGGGGCCAGAACACCGGGGAGCTGTTTTTT
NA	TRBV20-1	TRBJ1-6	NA	CSARGTDSSYNSPLHF	TGCAGTGCTAGGGGCACGGACAGCTCCTATAATTCACCCCTCCACTTT
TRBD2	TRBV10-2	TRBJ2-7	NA	CASRDPGLSYEQYF	TGCGCCAGCAGGGACCCGGGACTATCCTACGAGCAGTACTTC
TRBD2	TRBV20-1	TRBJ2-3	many	CSASPSGGADTQYF	TGCAGTGCTAGTCCGAGCGGGGGGGCAGATACGCAGTATTTT